The subject of this entry is one T cell receptor (beta chain). The sample originates from a study of shared clonotypes between healthy human individuals. Repertoires were generated with immunoSEQ multiplex PCR, while TCRdb's copy carries only in-frame clones and drops some. The sample has about 1 million clones; around 78% are singletons. The germline gives CDR1 SGHNT, CDR2 YYREEE (reference sequence). V lost 4 bases, J lost 2 bases, and 4 bases stayed unmatched. This CDR3 region has 14 residues. Among the donors, all were Caucasian adults who lived in Nashville, Tennessee. The receptor comes from a man younger than 30 in good health. Some clones in this sample may be carry-over from other donors' samples. The V call is TRBV5-4, the J call TRBJ1-2; 8 bases align to TRBD1. The sequenced sample was memory CD4+ T cells from PBMCs. Subset meaning: CD45RA-negative fraction. CDR3 residues: CASSPRTGNYGYTF. The DNA for the CDR3 is TGTGCCAGCAGCCCCCGGACAGGGAACTATGGCTACACCTTC.